Listed below are T cell receptor beta chains from one sample, sequenced in a study of vaccination effects on CD4 cells after COVID-19. For these receptors, no antigen is known. Repertoires were generated with immunoSEQ multiplex PCR, while TCRdb's copy carries only in-frame clones and drops some. This repertoire shows approximately 70,000 clones, around 79% found once; its top ten account for around 2.9%. Sequences were derived from CD4+ T cells from PBMCs cultured with HCoV-NL63 spike peptides, sampled before COVID-19 vaccination. These receptors were obtained from a human donor who received a COVID-19 vaccine. The CDR3 runs from the conserved cysteine through the conserved F or W. A D gene is named only where the DNA matches it firmly. Rows may omit the clone size; those that give it use once, few, many or a size class.

j_gene | v_gene | abundance | d_gene | CDR3nt | CDR3aa
TRBJ1-4 | TRBV18 | NA | NA | TGTGCCAGCTCACCCGCCGGGTCGAGCTCAACAACTAATGAAAAACTGTTTTTT | CASSPAGSSSTTNEKLFF
TRBJ2-1 | TRBV18 | NA | NA | TGTGCCAGCTCACCACTGACTAGTAGCGGCAATGAGCAGTTCTTC | CASSPLTSSGNEQFF
TRBJ2-2 | TRBV9 | once | TRBD2 | TGTGCCAGCAGCTCAATAGCGGGGGGGCCCGGGGAGCTGTTTTTT | CASSSIAGGPGELFF
TRBJ1-3 | TRBV7-6 | NA | NA | TGTGCCAGCAGCTTAGCCGTCGGTCTGGGAGGGACCATATATTTT | CASSLAVGLGGTIYF
TRBJ2-3 | TRBV28 | NA | NA | TGTGCCAGCTGCGAACAGAGCACAGATACGCAGTATTTT | CASCEQSTDTQYF
TRBJ2-2 | TRBV4-1 | NA | TRBD1 | TGCGCCAGCAGCCAACGGGACAGGGAAAACGGGGAGCTGTTTTTT | CASSQRDRENGELFF
TRBJ1-1 | TRBV7-8 | NA | NA | TGTGCCAGCAGCTTGGGGGGCTTAGGGGGAGCTTTCTTT | CASSLGGLGGAFF
TRBJ1-2 | TRBV6-5 | NA | NA | TGTGCCAGCAGTTACATCGGCAGACTCTCGTCTGGCTACACCTTC | CASSYIGRLSSGYTF
TRBJ1-5 | TRBV7-8 | NA | NA | TGTGCCAGCAGCTACGACAGAGCGAGCAATCAGCCCCAGCATTTT | CASSYDRASNQPQHF
TRBJ2-5 | TRBV18 | NA | TRBD1 | TGTGCCAGCTCAAAGGGACAGGGGCTCCCAGAGACCCAGTACTTC | CASSKGQGLPETQYF
TRBJ2-5 | TRBV2 | NA | NA | TGTGCCAGCGCCCCCAGCGGACAAGAGACCCAGTACTTC | CASAPSGQETQYF
TRBJ2-2 | TRBV4-3 | few | NA | TGCGCCAGCAGCCAAGCAACAGGGACGAACACCGGGGAGCTGTTTTTT | CASSQATGTNTGELFF
TRBJ2-2 | TRBV30 | NA | NA | TGTGCCTGGTCTCTAACCGGCGGGGAGCTGTTTTTT | CAWSLTGGELFF
TRBJ2-3 | TRBV19 | NA | NA | TGTGCCAGTAGGAGAGGCACTAAGCGGATTACAGATACGCAGTATTTT | CASRRGTKRITDTQYF
TRBJ2-1 | TRBV6-4 | NA | TRBD2 | TGTGCCAGCAGTTCGACTAGCGCCGGGAGGTGGGAGCAGTTCTTC | CASSSTSAGRWEQFF
TRBJ1-4 | TRBV5-6 | NA | NA | TGTGCCAGCAGATGGGGCACTAATGAAAAACTGTTTTTT | CASRWGTNEKLFF
TRBJ1-3 | TRBV4-1 | few | NA | TGCGCCAGCAGCCAACGGACAGACGGAAACACCATATATTTT | CASSQRTDGNTIYF
TRBJ2-2 | TRBV19 | NA | NA | TGTGCCAGTAGTACAGGGATCGGCGGCGGGGAGCTGTTTTTT | CASSTGIGGGELFF
TRBJ1-2 | TRBV28 | NA | NA | TGTGCCAGCCGAAAGACAGGTCGTAATCCCTATGGCTACACCTTC | CASRKTGRNPYGYTF
TRBJ2-2 | TRBV11-3 | NA | TRBD1 | TGTGCCAGCAGCCCCCGGACAGGGGACACCGGGGAGCTGTTTTTT | CASSPRTGDTGELFF
TRBJ1-1 | TRBV7-3 | NA | NA | TGTGCCAGCAGCTCCGACCCAAACACTGAAGCTTTCTTT | CASSSDPNTEAFF
TRBJ2-3 | TRBV19 | NA | NA | TGTGCCAGTACCTTCTCGGGACGCCGCACAGATACGCAGTATTTT | CASTFSGRRTDTQYF
TRBJ1-1 | TRBV7-9 | NA | NA | TGTGCCAGCAGTAAGTCGGGCAGGGGTCCTGAAGCTTTCTTT | CASSKSGRGPEAFF
TRBJ2-1 | TRBV6-1 | NA | TRBD2 | TGTGCCAGCAGTGTAAAAGGGACTAGCGGAAAAAATGAGCAGTTCTTC | CASSVKGTSGKNEQFF
TRBJ2-6 | TRBV7-2 | NA | NA | TGTGCCAGCAGCGGGACCTCCCCGACCTCTGGGGCCAACGTCCTGACTTTC | CASSGTSPTSGANVLTF
TRBJ1-6 | TRBV7-2 | NA | NA | TGTGCCAGCAGCGTTACTAATTCACCCCTCCACTTT | CASSVTNSPLHF
TRBJ2-3 | TRBV18 | NA | TRBD1 | TGTGCCAGCTCACCCTCGGGACAGACTTTTGGGGGCACAGATACGCAGTATTTT | CASSPSGQTFGGTDTQYF
TRBJ2-5 | TRBV27 | few | TRBD1 | TGTGCCAGCAGTTTCTCCGACAGGGTCACGGCCCAGTACTTC | CASSFSDRVTAQYF
TRBJ2-3 | TRBV14 | NA | NA | TGTGCCAGCAGCCGGACCCCAGGTTTCACTAGCACAGATACGCAGTATTTT | CASSRTPGFTSTDTQYF
TRBJ1-4 | TRBV29-1 | NA | TRBD1 | TGCAGCGGATTCACAGGGGGGGCCGGCGAAAAACTGTTTTTT | CSGFTGGAGEKLFF
TRBJ1-2 | TRBV5-6 | NA | NA | TGTGCCAGCAGCTTGTTCGCAGTCGGCTACACCTTC | CASSLFAVGYTF
TRBJ1-2 | TRBV5-4 | NA | NA | TGTGCCAGCAGCCCGGCTTTTGGGGGGGACTCCTCCGGCTACACCTTC | CASSPAFGGDSSGYTF
TRBJ1-2 | TRBV24-1 | NA | NA | TGTGCCACCAGTGACCCTGAGGGGCATGACTATGGCTACACCTTC | CATSDPEGHDYGYTF
TRBJ1-1 | TRBV19 | NA | NA | TGTGCCAGTAGTATACACGGGCGGGGAGAGAACACTGAAGCTTTCTTT | CASSIHGRGENTEAFF
TRBJ1-3 | TRBV6-5 | NA | NA | TGTGCCAGCAGTTCCCGCCCGGGGGGAAACACCATATATTTT | CASSSRPGGNTIYF
TRBJ2-3 | TRBV7-8 | NA | TRBD2 | TGTGCCTCCCTTAGCGGGGGGACTGTAAATACGCAGTATTTT | CASLSGGTVNTQYF
TRBJ1-6 | TRBV9 | many | TRBD1 | TGTGCCAGCAGCCTAAAGGGAGGACAGGGAAATTCACCCCTCCACTTT | CASSLKGGQGNSPLHF
TRBJ1-6 | TRBV20-1 | NA | NA | TGCAGTGCTAGTGACAGGTCGGGTCTGCTCCTCCACTTT | CSASDRSGLLLHF
TRBJ2-1 | TRBV9 | once | NA | TGTGCCAGCAGCGTACGAGGGGATGAGCAGTTCTTC | CASSVRGDEQFF